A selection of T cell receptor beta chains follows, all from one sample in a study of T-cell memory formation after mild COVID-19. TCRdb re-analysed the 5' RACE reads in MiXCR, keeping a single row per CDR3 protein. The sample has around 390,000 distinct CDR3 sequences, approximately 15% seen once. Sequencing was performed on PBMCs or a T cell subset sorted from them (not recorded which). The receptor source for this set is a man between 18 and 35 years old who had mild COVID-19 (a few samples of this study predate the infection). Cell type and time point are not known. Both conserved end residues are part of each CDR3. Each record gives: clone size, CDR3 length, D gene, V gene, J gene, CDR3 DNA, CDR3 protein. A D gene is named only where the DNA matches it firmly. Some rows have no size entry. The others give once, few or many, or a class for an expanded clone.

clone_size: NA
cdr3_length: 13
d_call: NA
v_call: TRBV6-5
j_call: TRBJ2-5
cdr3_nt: TGTGCCAGCCGGGCGAGGATTAAAGAGACCCAGTACTTC
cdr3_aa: CASRARIKETQYF

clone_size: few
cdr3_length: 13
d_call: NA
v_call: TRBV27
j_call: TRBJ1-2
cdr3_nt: TGTGCCAGCAGCCAAAACTTGGGGTATGGCTACACCTTC
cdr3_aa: CASSQNLGYGYTF

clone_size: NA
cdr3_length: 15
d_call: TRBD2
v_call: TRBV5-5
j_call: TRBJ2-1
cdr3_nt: TGTGCCAGCAGTTTCCTAGCGGGGAGTTACAATGAGCAGTTCTTC
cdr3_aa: CASSFLAGSYNEQFF

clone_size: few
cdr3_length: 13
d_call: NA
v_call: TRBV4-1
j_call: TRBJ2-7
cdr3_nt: TGCGCCAGCAGCCAAGATCCTCCTGACGAGCAGTACTTC
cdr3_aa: CASSQDPPDEQYF

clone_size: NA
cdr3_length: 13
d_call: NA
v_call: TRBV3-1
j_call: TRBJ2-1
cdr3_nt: TGTGCCAGCAGCCAGGGTTTGTACAATGAGCAGTTCTTC
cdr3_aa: CASSQGLYNEQFF

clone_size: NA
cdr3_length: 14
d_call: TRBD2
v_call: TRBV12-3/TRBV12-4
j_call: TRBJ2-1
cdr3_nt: TGTGCCAGCATATGGAGCGGGGGGGCGAATGAGCAGTTCTTC
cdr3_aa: CASIWSGGANEQFF

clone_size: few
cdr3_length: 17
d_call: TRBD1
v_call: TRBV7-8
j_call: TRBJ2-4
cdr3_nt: TGTGCCAGCAGCTTAGCGCACAGGGGTTGGGCCAAAAACATTCAGTACTTC
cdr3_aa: CASSLAHRGWAKNIQYF

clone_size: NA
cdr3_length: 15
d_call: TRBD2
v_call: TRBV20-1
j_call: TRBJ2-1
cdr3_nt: TGCAGTGCTAGACTACGCGGGGGGGCCGACAATGAGCAGTTCTTC
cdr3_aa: CSARLRGGADNEQFF

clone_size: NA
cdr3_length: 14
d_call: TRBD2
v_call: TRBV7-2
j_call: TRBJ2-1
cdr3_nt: TGTGCCAGCAGCTTAATAGCGGGGGGGCTTGAGCAGTTCTTC
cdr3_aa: CASSLIAGGLEQFF

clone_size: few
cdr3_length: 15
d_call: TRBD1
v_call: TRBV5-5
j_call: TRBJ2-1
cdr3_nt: TGTGCCAGCAGCTTCCGGGACAGAAATACCCCTGAGCAGTTCTTC
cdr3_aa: CASSFRDRNTPEQFF

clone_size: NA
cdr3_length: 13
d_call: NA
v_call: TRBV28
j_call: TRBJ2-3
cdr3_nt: TGTGCCAGCAGTTTGAACTTTCTGCATACGCAGTATTTT
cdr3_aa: CASSLNFLHTQYF

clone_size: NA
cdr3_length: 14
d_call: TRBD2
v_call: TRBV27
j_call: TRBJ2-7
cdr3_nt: TGTGCCAGCAGTTCGCGGGGGGGTAACTACGAGCAGTACTTC
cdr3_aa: CASSSRGGNYEQYF

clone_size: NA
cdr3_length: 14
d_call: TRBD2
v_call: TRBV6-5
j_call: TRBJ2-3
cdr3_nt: TGTGCCAGCAGTCCGGGGGGGCACTCAGATACGCAGTATTTT
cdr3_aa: CASSPGGHSDTQYF

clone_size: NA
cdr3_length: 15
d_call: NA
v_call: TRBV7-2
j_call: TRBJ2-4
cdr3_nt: TGTGCCAGCAGCTTAGGGCCGGGGGCAACAAACATTCAGTACTTC
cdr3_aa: CASSLGPGATNIQYF

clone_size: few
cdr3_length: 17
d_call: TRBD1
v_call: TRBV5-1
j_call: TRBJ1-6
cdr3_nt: TGCGCCAGCAGGCCAGACAGGGATGCGTCCTATAATTCACCCCTCCACTTT
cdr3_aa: CASRPDRDASYNSPLHF

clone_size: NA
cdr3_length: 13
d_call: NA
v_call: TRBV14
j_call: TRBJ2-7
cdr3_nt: TGTGCCAGCAGCCTTATTGCTGCCCACGAGCAGTACTTC
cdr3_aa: CASSLIAAHEQYF

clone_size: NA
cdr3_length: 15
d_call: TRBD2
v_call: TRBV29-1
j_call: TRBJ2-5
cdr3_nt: TGCAGCGTCTACCGACTAGCGGGGGGACAAGAGACCCAGTACTTC
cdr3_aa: CSVYRLAGGQETQYF

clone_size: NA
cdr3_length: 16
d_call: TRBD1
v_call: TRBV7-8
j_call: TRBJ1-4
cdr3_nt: TGTGCCAGCAGACGCGACAGGGTCGGGACTAATGAAAAACTGTTTTTT
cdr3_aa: CASRRDRVGTNEKLFF

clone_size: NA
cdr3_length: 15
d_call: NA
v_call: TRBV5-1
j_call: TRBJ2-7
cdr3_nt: TGCGCCAGCAGCTTGGAACCGTCACCCGCCTACGAGCAGTACTTC
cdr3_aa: CASSLEPSPAYEQYF

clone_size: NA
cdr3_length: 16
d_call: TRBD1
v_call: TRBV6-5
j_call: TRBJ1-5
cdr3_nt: TGTGCCAGCAGCCCCGGGACAGGGGGTAACAATCAGCCCCAGCATTTT
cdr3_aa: CASSPGTGGNNQPQHF

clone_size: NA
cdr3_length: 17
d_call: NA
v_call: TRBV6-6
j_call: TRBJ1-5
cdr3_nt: TGTGCCAGCAGTTACTCGAGTACAGCATATAGCAATCAGCCCCAGCATTTT
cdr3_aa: CASSYSSTAYSNQPQHF

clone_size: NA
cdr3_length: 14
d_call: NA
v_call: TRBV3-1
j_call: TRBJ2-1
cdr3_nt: TGTGCCAGCAGCCTAGGCGGGACCGACAATGAGCAGTTCTTC
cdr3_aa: CASSLGGTDNEQFF

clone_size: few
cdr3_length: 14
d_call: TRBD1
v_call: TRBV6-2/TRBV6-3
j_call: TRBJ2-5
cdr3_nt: TGTGCCAGCAATATACAGGGGGGACGAGAGACCCAGTACTTC
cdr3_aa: CASNIQGGRETQYF

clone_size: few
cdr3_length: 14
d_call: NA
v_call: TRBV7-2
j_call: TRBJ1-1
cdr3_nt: TGTGCCAGCAGCTTATTCAGGAAGACCACTGAAGCTTTCTTT
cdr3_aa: CASSLFRKTTEAFF

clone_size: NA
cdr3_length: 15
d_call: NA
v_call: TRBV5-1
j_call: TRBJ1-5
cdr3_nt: TGCGCCAGCAGACTGACAGTATATAGCAATCAGCCCCAGCATTTT
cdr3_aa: CASRLTVYSNQPQHF

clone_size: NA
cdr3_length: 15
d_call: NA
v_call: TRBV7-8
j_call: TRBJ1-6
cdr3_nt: TGTGCCAGCAGCTCCGAATATCGGGGTAATTCACCCCTCCACTTT
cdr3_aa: CASSSEYRGNSPLHF

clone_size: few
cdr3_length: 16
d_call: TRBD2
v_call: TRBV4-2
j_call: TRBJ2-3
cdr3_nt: TGTGCCAGCAGCCAAGAGGTTGGCGGGGGACCAGATACGCAGTATTTT
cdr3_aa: CASSQEVGGGPDTQYF

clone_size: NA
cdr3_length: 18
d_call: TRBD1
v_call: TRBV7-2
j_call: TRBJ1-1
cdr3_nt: TGTGCCAGCAGCCCCGACTGGGACAGGGGGCTGGGGAACACTGAAGCTTTCTTT
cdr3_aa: CASSPDWDRGLGNTEAFF

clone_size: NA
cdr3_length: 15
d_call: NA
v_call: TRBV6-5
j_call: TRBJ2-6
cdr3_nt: TGTGCCAGCAGTTACTGGGGCGACGGGGCCAACGTCCTGACTTTC
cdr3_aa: CASSYWGDGANVLTF

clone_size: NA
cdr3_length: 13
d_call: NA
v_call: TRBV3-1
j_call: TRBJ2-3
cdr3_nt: TGTGCCAGCAGCCAAGGGGAACAAGATACGCAGTATTTT
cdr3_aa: CASSQGEQDTQYF

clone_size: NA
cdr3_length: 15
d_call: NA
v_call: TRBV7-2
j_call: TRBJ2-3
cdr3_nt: TGTGCCAGCAGTTGGACCCCGGACATTGCGGGCGGGCAGTATTTT
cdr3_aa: CASSWTPDIAGGQYF

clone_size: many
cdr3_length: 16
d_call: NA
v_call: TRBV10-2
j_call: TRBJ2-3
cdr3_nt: TGCGCCAGCAGTGATTCGGGACCACCTCGCACAGATACGCAGTATTTT
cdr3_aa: CASSDSGPPRTDTQYF

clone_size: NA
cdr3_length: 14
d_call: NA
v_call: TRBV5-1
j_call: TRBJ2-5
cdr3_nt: TGCGCCAGCAGGCTAAGCGGGCCTCAAGAGACCCAGTACTTC
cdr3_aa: CASRLSGPQETQYF

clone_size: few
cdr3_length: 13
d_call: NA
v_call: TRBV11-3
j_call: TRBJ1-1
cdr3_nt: TGTGCCAGCAGCCCAAAGGGGGTCACTGAAGCTTTCTTT
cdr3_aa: CASSPKGVTEAFF

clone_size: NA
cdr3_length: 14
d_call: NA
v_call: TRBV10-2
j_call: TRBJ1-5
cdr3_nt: TGCGCCAGCAGTGAGTCGGTCGGCGAACAGCCCCAGCATTTT
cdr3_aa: CASSESVGEQPQHF

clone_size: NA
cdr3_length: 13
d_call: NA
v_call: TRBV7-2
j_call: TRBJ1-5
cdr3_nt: TGTGCCAGCAGCTTAGATCTCTATCAGCCCCAGCATTTT
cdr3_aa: CASSLDLYQPQHF

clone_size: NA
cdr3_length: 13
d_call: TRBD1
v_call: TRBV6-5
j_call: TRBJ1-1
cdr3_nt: TGTGCCAGCCTACAGGGGTCGAACACTGAAGCTTTCTTT
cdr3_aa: CASLQGSNTEAFF

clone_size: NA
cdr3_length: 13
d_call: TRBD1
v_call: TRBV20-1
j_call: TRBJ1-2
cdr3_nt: TGCAGTGCTTTTAGGGGGCTCGGCTATGGCTACACCTTC
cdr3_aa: CSAFRGLGYGYTF

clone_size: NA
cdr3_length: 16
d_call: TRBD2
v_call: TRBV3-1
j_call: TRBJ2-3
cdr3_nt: TGTGCCAGCAGCCAAGCCAGACTAGCGGGGGCAGATACGCAGTATTTT
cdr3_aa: CASSQARLAGADTQYF

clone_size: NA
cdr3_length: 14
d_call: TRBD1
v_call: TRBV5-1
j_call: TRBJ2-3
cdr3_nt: TGCGCCAGCAGCTTGACAGGGGCACTACATACGCAGTATTTT
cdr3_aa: CASSLTGALHTQYF

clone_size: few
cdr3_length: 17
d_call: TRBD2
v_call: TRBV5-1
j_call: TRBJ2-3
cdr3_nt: TGCGCCAGCAGCTACAGTAGCAGCGGGGGGGCCGGAGATACGCAGTATTTT
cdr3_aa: CASSYSSSGGAGDTQYF

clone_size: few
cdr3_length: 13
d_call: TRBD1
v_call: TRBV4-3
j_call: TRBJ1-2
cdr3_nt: TGCGCCAGCAGCCAGACAGGGAACTATGGCTACACCTTC
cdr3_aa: CASSQTGNYGYTF

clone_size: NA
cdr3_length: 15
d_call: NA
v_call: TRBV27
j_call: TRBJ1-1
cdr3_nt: TGTGCCAGCAGATCCAGACGTTCGGGGCACACTGAAGCTTTCTTT
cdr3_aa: CASRSRRSGHTEAFF

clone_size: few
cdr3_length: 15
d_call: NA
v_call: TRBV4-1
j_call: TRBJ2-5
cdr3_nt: TGCGCCAGCAGCCAACCGCCGGGACCTGTGGAGACCCAGTACTTC
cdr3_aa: CASSQPPGPVETQYF

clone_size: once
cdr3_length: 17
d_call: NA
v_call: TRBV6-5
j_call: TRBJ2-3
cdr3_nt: TGTGCCAGCAGTTACTCAGGCGTAGGGCTCCTTCCCAATACGCAGTATTTT
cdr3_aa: CASSYSGVGLLPNTQYF